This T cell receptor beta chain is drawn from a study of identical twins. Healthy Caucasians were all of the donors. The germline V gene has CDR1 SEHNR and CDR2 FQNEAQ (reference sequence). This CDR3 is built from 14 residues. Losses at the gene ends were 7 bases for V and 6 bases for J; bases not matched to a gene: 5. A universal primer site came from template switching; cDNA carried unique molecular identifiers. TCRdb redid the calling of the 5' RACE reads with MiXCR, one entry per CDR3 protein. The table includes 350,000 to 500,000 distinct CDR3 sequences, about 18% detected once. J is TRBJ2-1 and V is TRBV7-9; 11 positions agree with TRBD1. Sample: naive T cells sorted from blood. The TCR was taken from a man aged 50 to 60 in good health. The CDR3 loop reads CASTRDRGSNEQFF. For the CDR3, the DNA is TGTGCCAGCACCCGGGACAGGGGGAGCAATGAGCAGTTCTTC.